These 26 T cell receptor beta chains were sequenced from one sample in a study of chemoradiotherapy in HPV16-positive cancers. Repertoires were generated with immunoSEQ multiplex PCR, while TCRdb's copy carries only in-frame clones and drops some. The sample gives around 9,200 clones, 78% of which show up once; more than 8% is in the top ten. The biological material was taken from a patient who underwent chemoradiotherapy. Receptor source: a human donor with HPV-associated anogenital cancer.

This chain uses TRBV15 with TRBJ2-1; 7 positions match TRBD2. The V gene end was trimmed by 1 base and the J gene end by 9 bases; junction bases not matched to a gene: 6. Germline V lookup: CDR1 LNHNV, CDR2 YYDKDF (reference sequence). This CDR3 has 14 amino acids. The DNA for the CDR3 is TGTGCCACCAGCAGAGGGACTAGTGAGGTTGAGCAGTTCTTC. Encoded protein: CATSRGTSEVEQFF.

The chain recombines TRBV20-1 with TRBJ2-7, with D possibly being TRBD1 (6 bases). V dropped 6 bases and J dropped 7 bases, with 10 bases sitting between them. The CDR3 length is 10 residues. Germline CDR1 reads DFQATT; CDR2 reads SNEGSKA (reference sequence). The CDR3, as DNA: TGCAGTGCGACGACAGGAGAGCAGTACTTC. This sequence encodes CSATTGEQYF.

This chain joins TRBV4-2 and TRBJ2-7; TRBD1 matches 10 bases. There are 16 residues in the CDR3. V was pared by 1 base and J by 6 bases, with 9 bases of the junction left unmatched. Per germline, CDR1 LGHNA and CDR2 YNFKEQ. The CDR3 sequence: CASSQVGDRGYLEQYF. The CDR3 DNA is TGTGCCAGCAGCCAAGTCGGGGACAGGGGTTATCTCGAGCAGTACTTC.

V and J are TRBV7-3 and TRBJ2-3; D tentatively reads TRBD1 or TRBD2 (5 bases each). The CDR3 runs to 17 residues. Between the trimmed V and J ends, which lost 4 bases and 0 bases, there was a span of 17 bases. The germline V gene encodes CDR1 SGHTA and CDR2 FQGTGA. The DNA of the CDR3 is TGTGCCAGCAGCTCGAGGGGCAGACCTTCTAGCACAGATACGCAGTATTTT. Translating it yields CASSSRGRPSSTDTQYF.

This clone was recorded a few times. The V call is TRBV30, the J call TRBJ1-2, with D uncertain. The V and J ends lost 1 base and 4 bases respectively, with 4 bases between them. CDR1 is GTSNPN and CDR2 is SVGIG in the germline V gene (reference sequence). The CDR3 length is 11 residues. The CDR3, as DNA: TGTGCCTGGAGTGACACCTATGGCTACACCTTC. This encodes CAWSDTYGYTF.

The chain couples TRBV27 to TRBJ2-2; D is perhaps TRBD2 (6 bases). In germline, CDR1 is MNHEY, CDR2 SMNVEV (reference sequence). V was cut by 5 bases and J by 6 bases, with 13 bases left in between. This CDR3 spans 14 amino acids. The CDR3 nucleotides read TGTGCCAGCAGTCAGACTAGAGGCGCCGGGGAGCTGTTTTTT. This codes for CASSQTRGAGELFF.

A single count supports this clone. The J gene is TRBJ2-7, the V gene TRBV5-4; 8 bases match TRBD2. The CDR3 length is 15 residues. Per germline, CDR1 SGHNT and CDR2 YYREEE (reference sequence). With V trimmed by 0 bases and J by 9 bases, 11 bases remained unmatched. CDR3 nucleotide sequence: TGTGCCAGCAGCTTGGATCGGGGGGGCCTCAAGGTGCAGTACTTC. Translated: CASSLDRGGLKVQYF.

This chain connects TRBV27 to TRBJ1-5; a weak D match, TRBD1 (6 bases). The germline V gene encodes CDR1 MNHEY and CDR2 SMNVEV (reference sequence). The CDR3 runs 13 residues. Trimming removed 4 bases from V and 5 bases from J, with 9 bases in between. The CDR3 DNA follows: TGTGCCAGCAGTTGGGGGGCTGATCAGCCCCAGCATTTT. Amino acid sequence: CASSWGADQPQHF.

This chain uses TRBV9 with TRBJ1-1; possibly TRBD1 for D (6 bases). This CDR3 is 15 amino acids long. Germline V gives CDR1 SGDLS, CDR2 YYNGEE. The V end was cut by 4 bases, the J end by 5 bases, with 18 bases between. The CDR3 bases are TGTGCCAGCAGCCAGCAGGGGCAGGGGTGGACTGAAGCTTTCTTT. This gives the protein CASSQQGQGWTEAFF.

The J gene is TRBJ2-1, the V gene TRBV7-8; the match to TRBD2 covers 13 bases. Trimming took 1 base from V and 7 from J; bases not matched to a gene: 1. Germline V gives CDR1 SGHVS, CDR2 FQNEAQ. This CDR3 is 15 amino acids long. The CDR3 sequence is CASSLGTSGGNEQFF. CDR3 coding DNA: TGTGCCAGCAGCTTAGGGACTAGCGGGGGAAATGAGCAGTTCTTC.

The chain links TRBV18 to TRBJ2-3, with 9 bases matching TRBD2. The CDR3 is 17 residues long. Germline values: CDR1 KGHSH, CDR2 LQKENI. V shed 3 bases and J 2 bases; nucleotides not matched to a gene: 9. CDR3 residues: CASSPPESGGITDTQYF. The CDR3 DNA reads TGTGCCAGCTCACCCCCCGAGAGCGGGGGGATCACAGATACGCAGTATTTT.

The V gene is TRBV6-5, the J gene TRBJ1-1, with 8 nucleotides matching TRBD1. Germline V gene data show CDR1 as MNHEY and CDR2 as SVGAGI. The CDR3 covers 14 residues. The junction had 4 bases not matched to a gene; V was cut back by 5 bases and J by 2 bases. As DNA, the CDR3 is TGTGCCAGCAGTGCCGGACAGGGAAACACTGAAGCTTTCTTT. Its translation is CASSAGQGNTEAFF.

The chain is built from TRBV9 and TRBJ1-4; 7 bases match TRBD1. Germline assignment: CDR1 SGDLS and CDR2 YYNGEE. V shed 3 bases, J shed 5 bases, and the junction held 13 bases outside the gene matches. This CDR3 contains 17 residues. Here the CDR3 reads CASSAQSGTVLNEKLFF. The DNA of the CDR3 is TGTGCCAGCAGCGCACAGTCCGGGACAGTCTTAAATGAAAAACTGTTTTTT.

The chain uses TRBV27 and TRBJ2-3; tentative D call: TRBD2 (5 bases). Trimming cost V 5 bases and J 6 bases, with 12 bases left between them. From germline, CDR1 is MNHEY and CDR2 SMNVEV (reference sequence). The CDR3 is made up of 13 amino acids. Here the CDR3 DNA reads TGTGCCAGCAGTAGTCTGATAGCGGATACGCAGTATTTT. It is translated as CASSSLIADTQYF.

In this sample, this clone turned up once. The rearrangement joins TRBV15 to TRBJ1-2; no firm D call. V shed 3 bases and J shed 8 bases, with 28 bases lying between them. Germline V lookup: CDR1 LNHNV, CDR2 YYDKDF (reference sequence). The CDR3 sequence is 18 residues long. This CDR3 reads CATSRGLGNSPGYGGYTF. CDR3 nucleotides: TGTGCCACCAGCAGGGGCCTCGGAAATTCCCCTGGGTATGGAGGCTACACCTTC. The whole variable domain, filled in from reference TRBV15 and TRBJ1-2, reads DAMVIQNPRYQVTQFGKPVTLSCSQTLNHNVMYWYQQKSSQAPKLLFHYYDKDFNNEADTPDNFQSRRPNTSFCFLDIRSPGLGDTAMYLCATSRGLGNSPGYGGYTFGSGTRLTVV.

The rearrangement uses TRBV13 and TRBJ2-7; D is unclear. This CDR3 spans 12 amino acids. CDR1 is PRHDT and CDR2 is FYEKMQ in the germline V gene (reference sequence). The V end lost 5 bases, the J end lost 7 bases, and 12 bases lay between the germline ends. The CDR3 protein is CASSRARAEQYF. The CDR3 nucleotides are TGTGCCAGCAGCAGAGCGCGCGCGGAGCAGTACTTC.

The chain combines TRBV4-1 with TRBJ2-3; the D gene is possibly TRBD1 (5 bases). V lost 1 base and J lost 1, with 15 bases in between. The CDR3 runs 17 residues. The V gene's germline CDR1 is MGHRA and CDR2 YSYEKL. The CDR3 region has the DNA TGCGCCAGCAGCCAAGGGGGTCAAGGGGCTGGCACAGATACGCAGTATTTT. Encoded protein: CASSQGGQGAGTDTQYF.

The chain combines TRBV2 with TRBJ1-1; D is perhaps TRBD1 (5 bases). The CDR3 spans 14 residues. Looked up from germline, CDR1 is SNHLY and CDR2 is FYNNEI. Trimming cost V 8 bases and J 0 bases, with 13 bases left between them. CDR3 in DNA: TGTGCCAGCTACCTAGACAGCCTGAACACTGAAGCTTTCTTT. Its protein product is CASYLDSLNTEAFF.

The gene calls are TRBV27 and TRBJ1-2, with a tentative D call TRBD1 (5 bases). The V end was cut by 3 bases, the J end by 4 bases, with 18 bases between. Germline V CDR1 and CDR2: MNHEY, SMNVEV (reference sequence). The CDR3 length is 16 residues. CDR3 in DNA: TGTGCCAGCAGTTTTGTGAGGGGCGCAGGTATCTATGGCTACACCTTC. Its protein product is CASSFVRGAGIYGYTF.

This clone has more than one count but fewer than ten. The V gene is TRBV12-2, the J gene TRBJ1-2. TRBV12-2 is listed as a pseudogene. The CDR3 spans 12 residues. CDR3 residues: CASHEPPSGYTF. CDR3 sequence (DNA): TGTGCAAGTCACGAGCCTCCCTCGGGCTACACCTTC.

The V call is TRBV11-1, the J call TRBJ2-1, with 7 nucleotides matching TRBD1. The CDR3 has 15 amino acids. The germline V gene has CDR1 SGHAT and CDR2 FQDESV (reference sequence). V lost 1 base to trimming and J lost 7 bases; unmatched junction nucleotides: 7. The DNA of the CDR3 is TGTGCCAGCAGCTTAGGGCAGGGGGAACATAATGAGCAGTTCTTC. Residues: CASSLGQGEHNEQFF.

This chain joins TRBV13 and TRBJ1-3, with 7 bases matching TRBD1. Germline assignment: CDR1 PRHDT and CDR2 FYEKMQ (reference sequence). V lost 5 bases, J lost 0 bases, and 7 bases stayed unmatched. The CDR3 spans 16 residues. DNA of the CDR3: TGTGCCAGCAGCCGGGGAACAGGGGTCTCTGGAAACACCATATATTTT. This encodes CASSRGTGVSGNTIYF.

V gene TRBV7-3 combines with J gene TRBJ1-1; D gene ambiguous. V was pared by 3 bases and J by 2 bases, with 7 bases between. Germline assignment: CDR1 SGHTA and CDR2 FQGTGA. The CDR3 totals 13 residues. The CDR3 DNA sequence: TGTGCCAGCAGCTTGGTTATAAACACTGAAGCTTTCTTT. This encodes CASSLVINTEAFF.

V gene TRBV7-3 combines with J gene TRBJ1-2; D might be TRBD1 (5 bases). CDR3 length equals 17 residues. Germline CDR1 reads SGHTA; CDR2 reads FQGTGA. The V end lost 3 bases, the J end lost 0 bases, and 17 bases lay between the germline ends. CDR3 in amino acids: CASSFEPGSLPNYGYTF. The CDR3, as DNA: TGTGCCAGCAGCTTTGAGCCAGGGTCCCTCCCTAACTATGGCTACACCTTC. The variable domain in full, with the rest retrieved from reference TRBV7-3 and TRBJ1-2, is GAGVSQTPSNKVTEKGKYVELRCDPISGHTALYWYRQSLGQGPEFLIYFQGTGAADDSGLPNDRFFAVRPEGSVSTLKIQRTERGDSAVYLCASSFEPGSLPNYGYTFGSGTRLTVV.

The rearrangement joins TRBV5-6 to TRBJ2-6, with D possibly TRBD1 on 6 matching bases. CDR1 is SGHDT, CDR2 YYEEEE, per germline. Deletions cut 0 bases from V and 0 bases from J, with 10 bases between. The CDR3 covers 17 residues. The CDR3 nucleotides read TGTGCCAGCAGCTTGGGGGGGCGGACCTCTGGGGCCAACGTCCTGACTTTC. Protein product: CASSLGGRTSGANVLTF.

In this sample, this clone turned up a few times. The V gene is TRBV28, the J gene TRBJ1-4; no clear D. Per the germline V gene, CDR1 is MDHEN and CDR2 is SYDVKM. The length of the CDR3 is 10 residues. With 5 bases removed from V and 6 bases from J, the gap between germline ends came to 1 base. The CDR3 protein is CASSHEKLFF. The CDR3 DNA reads TGTGCCAGCAGTCATGAAAAACTGTTTTTT.